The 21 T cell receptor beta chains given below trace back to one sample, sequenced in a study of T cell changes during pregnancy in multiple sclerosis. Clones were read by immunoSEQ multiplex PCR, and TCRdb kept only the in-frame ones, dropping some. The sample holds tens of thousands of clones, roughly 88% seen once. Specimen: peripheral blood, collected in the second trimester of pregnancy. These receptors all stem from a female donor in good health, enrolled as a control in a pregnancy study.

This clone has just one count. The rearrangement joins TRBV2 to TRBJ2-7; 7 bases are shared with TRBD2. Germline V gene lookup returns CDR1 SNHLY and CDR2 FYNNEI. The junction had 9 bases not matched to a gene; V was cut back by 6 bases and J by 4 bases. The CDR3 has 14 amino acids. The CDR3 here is CASRPPGGKYEQYF. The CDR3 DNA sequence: TGTGCCAGCAGGCCCCCCGGGGGGAAGTACGAGCAGTACTTC.

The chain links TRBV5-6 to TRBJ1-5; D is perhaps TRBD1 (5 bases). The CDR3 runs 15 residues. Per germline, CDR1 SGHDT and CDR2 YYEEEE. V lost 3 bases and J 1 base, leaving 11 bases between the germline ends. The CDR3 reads CASSSREVSNQPQHF. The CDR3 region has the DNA TGTGCCAGCAGCTCCAGGGAGGTGAGCAATCAGCCCCAGCATTTT.

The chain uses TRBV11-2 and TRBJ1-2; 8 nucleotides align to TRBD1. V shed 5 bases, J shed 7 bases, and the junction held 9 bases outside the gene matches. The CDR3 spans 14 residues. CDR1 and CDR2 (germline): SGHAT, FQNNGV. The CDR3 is CASSAGQGYGGYTF. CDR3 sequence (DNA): TGTGCCAGCAGCGCTGGACAGGGCTATGGTGGCTACACCTTC.

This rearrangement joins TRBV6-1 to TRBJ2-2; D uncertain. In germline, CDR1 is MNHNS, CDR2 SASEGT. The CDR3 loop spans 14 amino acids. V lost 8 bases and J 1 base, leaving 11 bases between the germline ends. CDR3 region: CASARWLNTGELFF. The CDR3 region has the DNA TGTGCCAGCGCGAGGTGGTTGAACACCGGGGAGCTGTTTTTT.

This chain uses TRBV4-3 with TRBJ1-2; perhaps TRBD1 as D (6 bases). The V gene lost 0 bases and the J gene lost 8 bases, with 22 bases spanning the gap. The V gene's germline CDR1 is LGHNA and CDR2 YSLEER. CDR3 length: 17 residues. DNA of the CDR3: TGCGCCAGCAGCCAAGAGGCTTCGGGGGGCCGAGGGACCGGCTACACCTTC. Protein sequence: CASSQEASGGRGTGYTF.

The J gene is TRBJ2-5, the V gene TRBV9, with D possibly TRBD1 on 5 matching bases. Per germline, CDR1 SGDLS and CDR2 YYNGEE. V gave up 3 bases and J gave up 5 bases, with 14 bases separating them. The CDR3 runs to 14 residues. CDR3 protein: CASSETIKGETQYF. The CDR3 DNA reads TGTGCCAGCAGCGAAACGATAAAGGGGGAGACCCAGTACTTC.

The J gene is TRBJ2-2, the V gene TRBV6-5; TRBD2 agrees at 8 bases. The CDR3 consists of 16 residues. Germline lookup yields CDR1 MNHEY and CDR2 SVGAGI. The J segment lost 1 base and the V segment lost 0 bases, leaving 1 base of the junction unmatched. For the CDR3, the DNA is TGTGCCAGCAGTTACTCCAGCGGGGGGAACACCGGGGAGCTGTTTTTT. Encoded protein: CASSYSSGGNTGELFF.

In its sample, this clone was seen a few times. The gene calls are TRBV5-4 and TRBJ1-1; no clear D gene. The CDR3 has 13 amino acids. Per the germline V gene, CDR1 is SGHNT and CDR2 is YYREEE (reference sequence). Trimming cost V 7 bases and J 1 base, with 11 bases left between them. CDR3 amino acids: CASGRDRNTEAFF. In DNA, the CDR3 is TGTGCCAGCGGGCGGGATCGGAACACTGAAGCTTTCTTT.

The CDR3 DNA reads as TGTGCCAGCAGTGAAGAGGCAGGGATGGGCACTGAAGCTTTCTTT. Its protein is CASSEEAGMGTEAFF. The chain has TRBV6-1 and TRBJ1-1, with a weak D call TRBD1 (5 bases). Germline V gives CDR1 MNHNS, CDR2 SASEGT. V was trimmed by 1 base and J by 4 bases, leaving 13 bases between them. This CDR3 contains 15 residues.

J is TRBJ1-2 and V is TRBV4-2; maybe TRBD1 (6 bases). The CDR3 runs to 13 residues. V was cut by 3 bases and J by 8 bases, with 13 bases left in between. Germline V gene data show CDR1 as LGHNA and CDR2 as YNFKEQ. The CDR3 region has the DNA TGTGCCAGCAGCCAGCCAGGACAGTACGGCTACACCTTC. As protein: CASSQPGQYGYTF.

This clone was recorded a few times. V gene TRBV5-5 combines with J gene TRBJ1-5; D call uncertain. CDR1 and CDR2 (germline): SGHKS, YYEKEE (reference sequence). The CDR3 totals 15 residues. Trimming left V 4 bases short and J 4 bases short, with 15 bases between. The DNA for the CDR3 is TGTGCCAGCAGCCCTAATGCAGGCGAGAATCAGCCCCAGCATTTT. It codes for CASSPNAGENQPQHF. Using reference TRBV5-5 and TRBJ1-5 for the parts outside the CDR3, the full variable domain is DAGVTQSPTHLIKTRGQQVTLRCSPISGHKSVSWYQQVLGQGPQFIFQYYEKEERGRGNFPDRFSARQFPNYSSELNVNALLLGDSALYLCASSPNAGENQPQHFGDGTRLSIL.

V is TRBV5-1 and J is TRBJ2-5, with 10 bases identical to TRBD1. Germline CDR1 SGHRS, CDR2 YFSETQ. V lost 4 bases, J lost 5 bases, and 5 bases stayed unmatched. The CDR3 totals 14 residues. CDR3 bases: TGCGCCAGCAGCGTGACAGGGGGCAGGGAGACCCAGTACTTC. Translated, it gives CASSVTGGRETQYF. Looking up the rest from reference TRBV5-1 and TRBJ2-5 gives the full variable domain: KAGVTQTPRYLIKTRGQQVTLSCSPISGHRSVSWYQQTPGQGLQFLFEYFSETQRNKGNFPGRFSGRQFSNSRSEMNVSTLELGDSALYLCASSVTGGRETQYFGPGTRLLVL.

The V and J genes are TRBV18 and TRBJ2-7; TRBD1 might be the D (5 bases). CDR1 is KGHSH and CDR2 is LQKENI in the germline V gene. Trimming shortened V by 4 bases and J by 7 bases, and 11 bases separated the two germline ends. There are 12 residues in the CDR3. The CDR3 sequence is CASSQAGWEQYF. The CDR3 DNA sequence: TGTGCCAGCTCACAAGCAGGGTGGGAGCAGTACTTC.

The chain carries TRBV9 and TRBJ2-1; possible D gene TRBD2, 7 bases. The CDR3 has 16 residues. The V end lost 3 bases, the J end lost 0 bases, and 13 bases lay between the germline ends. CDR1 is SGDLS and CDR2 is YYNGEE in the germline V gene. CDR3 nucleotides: TGTGCCAGCAGCGAGGGGGGCGGGAGCTCCTACAATGAGCAGTTCTTC. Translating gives CASSEGGGSSYNEQFF.

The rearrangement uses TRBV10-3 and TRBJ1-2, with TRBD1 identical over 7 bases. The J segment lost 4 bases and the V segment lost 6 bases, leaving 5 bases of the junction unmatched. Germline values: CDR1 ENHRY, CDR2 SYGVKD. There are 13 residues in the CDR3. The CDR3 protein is CAIRPGQTYGYTF. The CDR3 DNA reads TGTGCCATCAGACCGGGACAGACCTATGGCTACACCTTC.

This CDR3 reads CASTPFQGSQPQHF. For the CDR3, the DNA is TGTGCCAGCACTCCGTTTCAAGGGAGTCAGCCCCAGCATTTT. This chain uses TRBV27 with TRBJ1-5, with D unresolved. This CDR3 has 14 amino acids. Germline CDR1 reads MNHEY; CDR2 reads SMNVEV (reference sequence). V lost 7 bases and J lost 6, with 16 bases in between.

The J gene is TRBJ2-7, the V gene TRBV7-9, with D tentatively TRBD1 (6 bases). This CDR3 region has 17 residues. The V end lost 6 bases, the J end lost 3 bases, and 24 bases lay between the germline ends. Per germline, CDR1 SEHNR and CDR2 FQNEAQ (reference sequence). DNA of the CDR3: TGTGCCAGCAGTCCCAGCGGACAGTGGGTCATGGTCTACGAGCAGTACTTC. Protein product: CASSPSGQWVMVYEQYF.

The CDR3 DNA reads TGTGCCAGCAGTGACCATTCGACAGGGGGCAAGGATGGCTACACCTTC. This codes for CASSDHSTGGKDGYTF. The chain couples TRBV25-1 to TRBJ1-2, with 10 bases matching TRBD1. Germline V gives CDR1 MGHDK, CDR2 SYGVNS. The CDR3 length is 16 residues. With V trimmed by 3 bases and J by 6 bases, 10 bases remained unmatched.

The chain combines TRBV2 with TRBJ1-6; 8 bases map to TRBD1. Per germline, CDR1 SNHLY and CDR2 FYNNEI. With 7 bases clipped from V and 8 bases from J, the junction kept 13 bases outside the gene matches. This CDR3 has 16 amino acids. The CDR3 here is CASIRNRGEVDSPLHF. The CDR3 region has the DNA TGTGCCAGCATTAGAAACAGGGGGGAGGTTGATTCACCCCTCCACTTT.

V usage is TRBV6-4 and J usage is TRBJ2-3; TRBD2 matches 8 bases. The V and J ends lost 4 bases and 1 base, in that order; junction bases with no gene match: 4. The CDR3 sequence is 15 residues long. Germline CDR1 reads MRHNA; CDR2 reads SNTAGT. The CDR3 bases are TGTGCCAGCAGTGCTTCGGGGGGGGGCACAGATACGCAGTATTTT. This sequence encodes CASSASGGGTDTQYF.

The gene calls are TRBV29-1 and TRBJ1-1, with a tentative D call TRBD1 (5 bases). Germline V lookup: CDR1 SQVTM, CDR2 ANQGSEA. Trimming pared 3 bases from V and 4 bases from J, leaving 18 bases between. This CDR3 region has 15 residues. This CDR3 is CSVDYRNPRGTEAFF. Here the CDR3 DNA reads TGCAGCGTTGATTACAGGAATCCCCGCGGCACTGAAGCTTTCTTT.